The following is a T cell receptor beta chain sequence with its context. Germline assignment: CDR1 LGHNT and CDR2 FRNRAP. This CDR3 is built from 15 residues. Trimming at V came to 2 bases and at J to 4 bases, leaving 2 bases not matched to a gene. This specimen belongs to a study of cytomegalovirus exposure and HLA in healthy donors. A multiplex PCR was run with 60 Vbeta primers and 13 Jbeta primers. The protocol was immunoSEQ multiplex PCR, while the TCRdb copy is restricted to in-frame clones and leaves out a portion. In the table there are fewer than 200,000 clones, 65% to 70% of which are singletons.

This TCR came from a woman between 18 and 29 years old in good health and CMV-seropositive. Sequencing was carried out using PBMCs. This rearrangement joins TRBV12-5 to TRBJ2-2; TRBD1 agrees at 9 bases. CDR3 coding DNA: TGTGCTAGTGGTTTGCCACAGGGGGCCACCGGGGAGCTGTTTTTT. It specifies CASGLPQGATGELFF.